This T cell receptor (beta chain) was captured in a study of cytomegalovirus exposure and HLA in healthy donors. The study's findings and limits: Per published reports, the classifier diagnosed cytomegalovirus status with high specificity and sensitivity. Previously analyzed data showed that most TCR beta V segments were productive at a frequency of about 87% or about 30%.

Amplification used 60 Vbeta primers and 13 Jbeta primers. Profiling relied on immunoSEQ multiplex PCR, and the TCRdb table lists in-frame clones only, not all of them. The sample lists 90,000 to 150,000 clones, over 75% occurring once. The germline gives CDR1 LGHNT, CDR2 FRNRAP. V was pared by 0 bases and J by 3 bases, with 17 bases between. The CDR3 sequence is 17 residues long. For this clone: Antigen: not known.

The sample was PBMCs. This sequence was found in a man aged 18 to 30 in good health and CMV-seropositive. The V call is TRBV12-5, the J call TRBJ2-5; a weak D match, TRBD2 (6 bases). The CDR3, as DNA: TGTGCTAGTGGTTTGGTAGGGACGGGACTGGGTAAAGAGACCCAGTACTTC. Protein: CASGLVGTGLGKETQYF.